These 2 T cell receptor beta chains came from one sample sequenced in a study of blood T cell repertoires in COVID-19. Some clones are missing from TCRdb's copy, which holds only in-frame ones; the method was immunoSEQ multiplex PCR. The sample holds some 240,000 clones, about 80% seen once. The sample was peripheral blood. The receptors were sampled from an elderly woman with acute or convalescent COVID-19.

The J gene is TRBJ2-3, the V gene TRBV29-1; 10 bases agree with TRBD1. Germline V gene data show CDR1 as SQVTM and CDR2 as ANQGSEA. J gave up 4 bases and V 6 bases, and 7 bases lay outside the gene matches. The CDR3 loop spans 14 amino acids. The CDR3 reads CSVETGGSPDTQYF. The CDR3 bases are TGCAGCGTGGAGACAGGGGGCTCGCCAGATACGCAGTATTTT.

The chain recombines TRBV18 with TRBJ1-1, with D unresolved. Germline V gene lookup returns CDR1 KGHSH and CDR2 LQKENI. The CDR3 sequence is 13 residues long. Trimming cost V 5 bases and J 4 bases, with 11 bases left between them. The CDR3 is CASSSAGSTEAFF. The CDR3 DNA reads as TGTGCCAGCTCAAGCGCGGGCTCCACTGAAGCTTTCTTT. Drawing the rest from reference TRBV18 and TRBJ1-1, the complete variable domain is NAGVMQNPRHLVRRRGQEARLRCSPMKGHSHVYWYRQLPEEGLKFMVYLQKENIIDESGMPKERFSAEFPKEGPSILRIQQVVRGDSAAYFCASSSAGSTEAFFGQGTRLTVV.